Sequencing of this T cell receptor beta chain was carried out in a study of T cell responses to AZD1222 COVID-19 vaccine. The study, taken as a whole, reports: Repertoires were sampled only after the peak T cell response. Dominant CD4 TCR responses targeted spike regions 160-218 and 743-854. A mostly white British donor set with more females was recruited, and clonal diversity was possibly underestimated.

Using immunoSEQ multiplex PCR, the repertoire was profiled, and TCRdb retains in-frame clones only, with some absent. Of tens of thousands of clones in the sample, roughly nine tenths were seen once. On this clone itself: The target antigen is unknown.

Timing groups of about 4 and about 12 weeks for second doses were pooled. The V and J ends lost 2 bases and 4 bases, in that order; junction bases with no gene match: 4. Germline-derived CDR1 and CDR2 are SGHRS and YFSETQ. This CDR3 region has 14 residues. The chain carries TRBV5-1 and TRBJ2-3; 7 bases are a match to TRBD1. This clonotype was obtained from an adult who received the AZD1222 COVID-19 vaccine. Sequenced material: peripheral blood, taken 28 days after the second AZD1222 dose. DNA for the CDR3: TGCGCCAGCAGCTTACAGGGGATGCCAGATACGCAGTATTTT. Translation: CASSLQGMPDTQYF.